The following is a TCR beta chain sequence with its context. Its cognate antigen is unknown. The protocol was immunoSEQ multiplex PCR, while the TCRdb copy is restricted to in-frame clones and leaves out a portion. The table lists about 73,000 clones, roughly 90% of them singletons. Germline V CDR1 and CDR2: SGHAT, FQNNGV. This CDR3 has 15 amino acids. V lost 1 base and J 3 bases, leaving 13 bases between the germline ends. The data were obtained in a study of OX40 agonist ivuxolimab in advanced cancers. Study-wide context: Prior anti-PD-1, anti-PD-L1 or anti-CTLA-4 therapy did not bar entry, and around 39% had some.

Findings and caveats of the study: The CD4+ and CD8+ T cells in the blood had expanded clonally by week 6 at 0.1 to 3.0 mg/kg.

This specimen was CD4+ or CD8+ T cells sorted from blood, taken in a trial of the OX40 agonist ivuxolimab. The chain recombines TRBV11-2 with TRBJ2-7; tentatively, D is TRBD1 (5 bases). The source of this sequence is an adult with an advanced solid tumor such as melanoma, head and neck, liver or kidney cancer. The chain's CDR3 is CASSLGSGNLYEQYF. The CDR3 DNA reads as TGTGCCAGCAGCTTAGGGTCAGGGAACCTCTACGAGCAGTACTTC.